This entry lists 30 T cell receptor beta chains sequenced from one sample in a study of shared clonotypes between healthy human individuals. Here immunoSEQ multiplex PCR was the method, and the copy in TCRdb shows in-frame clones only, minus some. The sample records a few million clones, nearly 97% being singletons. Sequences were obtained from naive CD4+ T cells sorted from blood. Subset here: CD45RA+ positively selected. The receptor source for this set is a man aged 18 to 30 in good health.

In regard to this clone: Other DNA sequences in the sample encode the same CDR3. The J gene is TRBJ1-2, the V gene TRBV19; D is perhaps TRBD1 (5 bases). V was trimmed by 1 base and J by 4 bases, leaving 7 bases between them. The CDR3 consists of 13 residues. The germline V gene encodes CDR1 LNHDA and CDR2 SQIVND (reference sequence). CDR3 nucleotides: TGTGCCAGTAGTATAGGGCAGGGCTATGGCTACACCTTC. Translating gives CASSIGQGYGYTF.

CDR3 region: CALDPTPGLIGDEQYF. The CDR3 DNA reads TGTGCTTTGGATCCTACCCCGGGACTTATCGGGGACGAGCAGTACTTC. V gene TRBV30 combines with J gene TRBJ2-7; possible D gene TRBD2, 6 bases. This CDR3 region has 16 residues. Looked up from germline, CDR1 is GTSNPN and CDR2 is SVGIG (reference sequence).

The rearrangement joins TRBV4-1 to TRBJ1-2; the match to TRBD1 covers 11 bases. This CDR3 region has 17 residues. J gave up 1 base and V 3 bases, and 7 bases lay outside the gene matches. The V gene's germline CDR1 is MGHRA and CDR2 YSYEKL. CDR3 protein: CASSQPGTGGDNYGYTF. For the CDR3, the DNA is TGCGCCAGCAGCCAGCCCGGGACAGGGGGGGATAACTATGGCTACACCTTC.

This clone was observed a handful of times. The CDR3: CASSEVVYGPQHF. CDR3 bases: TGTGCCAGCAGCGAGGTTGTGTATGGGCCCCAGCATTTT. V and J are TRBV7-9 and TRBJ1-5, with D unresolved. The germline CDR1 and CDR2 sequences are SEHNR and FQNEAQ (reference sequence). There are 13 residues in the CDR3. V lost 5 bases and J lost 9, with 14 bases in between.

This rearrangement joins TRBV28 to TRBJ1-6; TRBD1 matches 7 bases. Germline V CDR1 and CDR2: MDHEN, SYDVKM. The CDR3 loop spans 14 amino acids. J was trimmed by 5 bases and V by 5 bases; bases with no gene match: 3. CDR3 bases: TGTGCCAGCAGTAAGGGACAGAATAATTCACCCCTCCACTTT. Translated: CASSKGQNNSPLHF.

This clone appeared a single time. This chain links TRBV6-1 with TRBJ2-2; possibly TRBD2 for D (5 bases). The CDR3 sequence is 13 residues long. Germline CDR1 and CDR2: MNHNS and SASEGT. V dropped 6 bases and J dropped 0 bases, with 5 bases sitting between them. The CDR3: CASRDSNTGELFF. The DNA for the CDR3 is TGTGCCAGCAGGGACTCGAACACCGGGGAGCTGTTTTTT.

The rearrangement joins TRBV27 to TRBJ2-3; 8 bases align to TRBD1. The junction had 5 bases not matched to a gene; V was cut back by 5 bases and J by 4 bases. CDR3 length equals 14 residues. Germline V gives CDR1 MNHEY, CDR2 SMNVEV (reference sequence). The CDR3 DNA follows: TGTGCCAGCAGTCCCAGGGGGCTCGCAGATACGCAGTATTTT. Amino acids: CASSPRGLADTQYF.

This rearrangement joins TRBV10-3 to TRBJ2-3, with D possibly TRBD1 on 6 matching bases. Germline V lookup: CDR1 ENHRY, CDR2 SYGVKD. Trimming cost V 0 bases and J 3 bases, with 13 bases left between them. The CDR3 totals 16 residues. The DNA for the CDR3 is TGTGCCATCAGTGAGTCGTTAGGGGGAAGGACAGATACGCAGTATTTT. This codes for CAISESLGGRTDTQYF.

The chain has TRBV25-1 and TRBJ2-7; 9 nucleotides align to TRBD2. The trim removed 3 bases at V and 6 bases at J, leaving 6 bases unmatched. The CDR3 contains 14 residues. The V gene's germline CDR1 is MGHDK and CDR2 SYGVNS. The CDR3 region has the DNA TGTGCCAGCAGTGATCGAGCGGGAGGTCGCGAGCAGTACTTC. Residues: CASSDRAGGREQYF.

The rearrangement joins TRBV7-2 to TRBJ2-7; a weak D match, TRBD2 (5 bases). Trimming cost V 6 bases and J 5 bases, with 17 bases left between them. This CDR3 has 14 amino acids. Germline V gene lookup returns CDR1 SGHTA and CDR2 FQGNSA. The CDR3 here is CASSYRTFGDEQYF. The CDR3 DNA is TGTGCCAGCAGTTATCGGACTTTCGGGGACGAGCAGTACTTC.

The rearrangement joins TRBV10-3 to TRBJ1-1; 7 bases are shared with TRBD1. This CDR3 has 14 amino acids. V was clipped by 7 bases and J by 5 bases; unmatched bases: 10. The V gene's germline CDR1 is ENHRY and CDR2 SYGVKD. The CDR3 protein is CAIKGTVTTTEAFF. CDR3 DNA sequence: TGTGCCATCAAGGGGACAGTAACCACAACTGAAGCTTTCTTT.

This chain uses TRBV6-5 with TRBJ1-6; D remains ambiguous. The CDR3 covers 13 residues. With 6 bases removed from V and 9 bases from J, the gap between germline ends came to 12 bases. Germline loops: CDR1 MNHEY, CDR2 SVGAGI. The CDR3 sequence: CASRGKPSSPLHF. CDR3 in DNA: TGTGCCAGCAGGGGGAAGCCAAGTTCACCCCTCCACTTT.

CDR3 sequence (DNA): TGCGCCAGCAGCTTGGGGACGTCGGGGGAGCTGTTTTTT. Encoded protein: CASSLGTSGELFF. The rearrangement uses TRBV5-1 and TRBJ2-2; D ambiguous. This CDR3 has 13 residues. The germline V gene encodes CDR1 SGHRS and CDR2 YFSETQ. Trimming removed 0 bases at V and 8 bases at J, with 8 bases between.

The gene calls are TRBV30 and TRBJ2-3; a possible D gene is TRBD1 (6 bases). The CDR3 covers 13 residues. The germline V gene encodes CDR1 GTSNPN and CDR2 SVGIG (reference sequence). V lost 2 bases and J 4 bases, leaving 10 bases between the germline ends. The CDR3: CAWSQGWPDTQYF. CDR3 in DNA: TGTGCCTGGAGTCAGGGGTGGCCAGATACGCAGTATTTT.

This clone was picked up one time. The chain is built from TRBV12-5 and TRBJ2-7; 10 bases fit TRBD1. Trimming at V came to 5 bases and at J to 2 bases, leaving 0 bases not matched to a gene. Germline CDR1 LGHNT, CDR2 FRNRAP. This CDR3 is built from 13 residues. CDR3 nucleotides: TGTGCTAGTGGTGACAGGGGGCCCTACGAGCAGTACTTC. This codes for CASGDRGPYEQYF.

The gene calls are TRBV5-1 and TRBJ1-1, with D maybe TRBD1 (5 bases). This CDR3 region has 18 residues. V was cut by 0 bases and J by 0 bases, with 18 bases left in between. Germline CDR1 reads SGHRS; CDR2 reads YFSETQ. The CDR3 is CASSLALGALGLNTEAFF. In DNA, the CDR3 is TGCGCCAGCAGCTTGGCCCTAGGGGCACTGGGTTTGAACACTGAAGCTTTCTTT.

The chain joins TRBV6-5 to TRBJ1-4, with 10 bases that match TRBD1. The V segment lost 6 bases and the J segment 8 bases; nucleotides outside the gene matches: 6. This CDR3 comprises 14 residues. The V gene's germline CDR1 is MNHEY and CDR2 SVGAGI. CDR3 bases: TGTGCCAGCAGGCGACAGGGGGCTGCGGAAAAACTGTTTTTT. It yields the protein CASRRQGAAEKLFF.

The chain combines TRBV28 with TRBJ2-7; 9 nucleotides line up with TRBD1. Germline V CDR1 and CDR2: MDHEN, SYDVKM. The CDR3 has 15 residues. J gave up 3 bases and V 5 bases, and 8 bases lay outside the gene matches. CDR3 nucleotides: TGTGCCAGCAGTACAGGGGGGACAGGGAACTACGAGCAGTACTTC. The encoded protein is CASSTGGTGNYEQYF.

V and J are TRBV30 and TRBJ2-1; TRBD2 might be the D (5 bases). Germline V gives CDR1 GTSNPN, CDR2 SVGIG (reference sequence). This CDR3 spans 13 amino acids. The V end lost 0 bases, the J end lost 9 bases, and 12 bases lay between the germline ends. This CDR3 reads CAWSVGRWGEQFF. Written as DNA, the CDR3 is TGTGCCTGGAGTGTAGGGAGATGGGGTGAGCAGTTCTTC.

The V and J genes are TRBV27 and TRBJ2-4; possible D gene TRBD1, 6 bases. Trimming removed 5 bases from V and 0 bases from J, with 11 bases in between. This CDR3 spans 15 amino acids. Looked up from germline, CDR1 is MNHEY and CDR2 is SMNVEV (reference sequence). In DNA, the CDR3 is TGTGCCAGCAGTCCACAGGGTTTAGCCAAAAACATTCAGTACTTC. Amino acid sequence: CASSPQGLAKNIQYF.

The sample holds a few counts of this clone. The CDR3 protein is CATSDGVNYGYTF. CDR3 nucleotide sequence: TGTGCCACCTCGGACGGAGTTAACTATGGCTACACCTTC. The rearrangement joins TRBV18 to TRBJ1-2; D unresolved. CDR1 and CDR2 (germline): KGHSH, LQKENI. The CDR3 consists of 13 residues. Deletions cut 10 bases from V and 1 base from J, with 13 bases between.

The chain links TRBV7-2 to TRBJ2-2; maybe TRBD1 (5 bases). The V gene lost 1 base and the J gene lost 9 bases, with 12 bases spanning the gap. This CDR3 spans 14 amino acids. Germline CDR1 is SGHTA and CDR2 is FQGNSA. The DNA for the CDR3 is TGTGCCAGCAGCTTAGACAGGAGCTTTCGGGAGCTGTTTTTT. Translating gives CASSLDRSFRELFF.

Concerning this clone: This sample includes further DNA sequences coding for the same CDR3. The J gene is TRBJ1-1, the V gene TRBV5-1, with a tentative D call TRBD1 (6 bases). Looked up from germline, CDR1 is SGHRS and CDR2 is YFSETQ. The CDR3 has 14 amino acids. V was pared by 0 bases and J by 2 bases, with 8 bases between. The CDR3: CASSLDGGNTEAFF. CDR3 in DNA: TGCGCCAGCAGCTTGGACGGGGGCAACACTGAAGCTTTCTTT.

This chain uses TRBV10-3 with TRBJ1-1, with 9 bases aligning to TRBD1. The germline V gene encodes CDR1 ENHRY and CDR2 SYGVKD. CDR3 length: 13 amino acids. J gave up 5 bases and V 9 bases, and 7 bases lay outside the gene matches. Written as DNA, the CDR3 is TGTGCCATTAGGACAGGGGAAGATACTGAAGCTTTCTTT. As protein: CAIRTGEDTEAFF.

The chain employs TRBV11-2 and TRBJ2-7, with D uncertain. V lost 1 base to trimming and J lost 0 bases, with 16 bases between them. The germline V gene encodes CDR1 SGHAT and CDR2 FQNNGV. The CDR3 loop spans 17 amino acids. The chain's CDR3 is CASSLVVSSSSSYEQYF. The CDR3 nucleotides read TGTGCCAGCAGCTTAGTCGTAAGCTCCTCCAGCTCCTACGAGCAGTACTTC.

The V gene is TRBV28, the J gene TRBJ1-5; 7 nucleotides line up with TRBD1. J was trimmed by 0 bases and V by 6 bases; bases with no gene match: 5. The germline V gene has CDR1 MDHEN and CDR2 SYDVKM. There are 15 residues in the CDR3. CDR3 nucleotide sequence: TGTGCCAGCAGCCCGGGACAGATTAGCAATCAGCCCCAGCATTTT. This codes for CASSPGQISNQPQHF.

This chain uses TRBV6-6 with TRBJ1-6, with 9 positions matching TRBD1. This CDR3 comprises 13 residues. Germline CDR1 reads MNHNY; CDR2 reads SVGAGI (reference sequence). V was pared by 6 bases and J by 9 bases, with 3 bases of the junction left unmatched. The CDR3 nucleotides are TGTGCCAGCAGGGACAGGGGTGGTTCACCCCTCCACTTT. This codes for CASRDRGGSPLHF.

This clone was seen a single time. CDR3 coding DNA: TGTGCCAGCAGCTTAAGGGACGGATCCTATAATTCACCCCTCCACTTT. Amino acid sequence: CASSLRDGSYNSPLHF. The rearrangement uses TRBV11-1 and TRBJ1-6; tentatively, D is TRBD1 (5 bases). CDR3 length equals 16 residues. The V gene's germline CDR1 is SGHAT and CDR2 FQDESV (reference sequence). The V and J ends lost 2 bases and 1 base respectively, with 9 bases between them.

This chain uses TRBV4-1 with TRBJ1-4; no reliable D call. The length of the CDR3 is 14 residues. Germline CDR1 reads MGHRA; CDR2 reads YSYEKL. V was pared by 2 bases and J by 5 bases, with 9 bases between. This chain's CDR3 is CASSQLPRNEKLFF. The CDR3 nucleotides are TGCGCCAGCAGCCAACTTCCGAGGAATGAAAAACTGTTTTTT.

This sequence joins TRBV18 and TRBJ2-7; D is uncertain. V gave up 3 bases and J gave up 5 bases, with 8 bases separating them. CDR3 size: 12 residues. CDR1 is KGHSH and CDR2 is LQKENI in the germline V gene. The CDR3 sequence: CASSPVTNEQYF. Written as DNA, the CDR3 is TGTGCCAGCTCACCCGTAACGAACGAGCAGTACTTC.